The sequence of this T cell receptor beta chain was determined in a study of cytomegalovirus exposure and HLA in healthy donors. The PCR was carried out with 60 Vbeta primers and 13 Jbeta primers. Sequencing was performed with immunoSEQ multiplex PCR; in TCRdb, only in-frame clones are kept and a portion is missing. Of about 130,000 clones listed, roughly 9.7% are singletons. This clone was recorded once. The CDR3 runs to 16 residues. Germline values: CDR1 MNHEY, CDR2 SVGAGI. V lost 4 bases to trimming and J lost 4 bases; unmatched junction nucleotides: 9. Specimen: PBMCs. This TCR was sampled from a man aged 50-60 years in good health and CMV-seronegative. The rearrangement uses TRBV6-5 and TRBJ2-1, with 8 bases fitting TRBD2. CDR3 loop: CASSSREGGRYNEQFF. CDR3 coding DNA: TGTGCCAGCAGTTCCCGCGAGGGCGGGAGGTACAATGAGCAGTTCTTC.